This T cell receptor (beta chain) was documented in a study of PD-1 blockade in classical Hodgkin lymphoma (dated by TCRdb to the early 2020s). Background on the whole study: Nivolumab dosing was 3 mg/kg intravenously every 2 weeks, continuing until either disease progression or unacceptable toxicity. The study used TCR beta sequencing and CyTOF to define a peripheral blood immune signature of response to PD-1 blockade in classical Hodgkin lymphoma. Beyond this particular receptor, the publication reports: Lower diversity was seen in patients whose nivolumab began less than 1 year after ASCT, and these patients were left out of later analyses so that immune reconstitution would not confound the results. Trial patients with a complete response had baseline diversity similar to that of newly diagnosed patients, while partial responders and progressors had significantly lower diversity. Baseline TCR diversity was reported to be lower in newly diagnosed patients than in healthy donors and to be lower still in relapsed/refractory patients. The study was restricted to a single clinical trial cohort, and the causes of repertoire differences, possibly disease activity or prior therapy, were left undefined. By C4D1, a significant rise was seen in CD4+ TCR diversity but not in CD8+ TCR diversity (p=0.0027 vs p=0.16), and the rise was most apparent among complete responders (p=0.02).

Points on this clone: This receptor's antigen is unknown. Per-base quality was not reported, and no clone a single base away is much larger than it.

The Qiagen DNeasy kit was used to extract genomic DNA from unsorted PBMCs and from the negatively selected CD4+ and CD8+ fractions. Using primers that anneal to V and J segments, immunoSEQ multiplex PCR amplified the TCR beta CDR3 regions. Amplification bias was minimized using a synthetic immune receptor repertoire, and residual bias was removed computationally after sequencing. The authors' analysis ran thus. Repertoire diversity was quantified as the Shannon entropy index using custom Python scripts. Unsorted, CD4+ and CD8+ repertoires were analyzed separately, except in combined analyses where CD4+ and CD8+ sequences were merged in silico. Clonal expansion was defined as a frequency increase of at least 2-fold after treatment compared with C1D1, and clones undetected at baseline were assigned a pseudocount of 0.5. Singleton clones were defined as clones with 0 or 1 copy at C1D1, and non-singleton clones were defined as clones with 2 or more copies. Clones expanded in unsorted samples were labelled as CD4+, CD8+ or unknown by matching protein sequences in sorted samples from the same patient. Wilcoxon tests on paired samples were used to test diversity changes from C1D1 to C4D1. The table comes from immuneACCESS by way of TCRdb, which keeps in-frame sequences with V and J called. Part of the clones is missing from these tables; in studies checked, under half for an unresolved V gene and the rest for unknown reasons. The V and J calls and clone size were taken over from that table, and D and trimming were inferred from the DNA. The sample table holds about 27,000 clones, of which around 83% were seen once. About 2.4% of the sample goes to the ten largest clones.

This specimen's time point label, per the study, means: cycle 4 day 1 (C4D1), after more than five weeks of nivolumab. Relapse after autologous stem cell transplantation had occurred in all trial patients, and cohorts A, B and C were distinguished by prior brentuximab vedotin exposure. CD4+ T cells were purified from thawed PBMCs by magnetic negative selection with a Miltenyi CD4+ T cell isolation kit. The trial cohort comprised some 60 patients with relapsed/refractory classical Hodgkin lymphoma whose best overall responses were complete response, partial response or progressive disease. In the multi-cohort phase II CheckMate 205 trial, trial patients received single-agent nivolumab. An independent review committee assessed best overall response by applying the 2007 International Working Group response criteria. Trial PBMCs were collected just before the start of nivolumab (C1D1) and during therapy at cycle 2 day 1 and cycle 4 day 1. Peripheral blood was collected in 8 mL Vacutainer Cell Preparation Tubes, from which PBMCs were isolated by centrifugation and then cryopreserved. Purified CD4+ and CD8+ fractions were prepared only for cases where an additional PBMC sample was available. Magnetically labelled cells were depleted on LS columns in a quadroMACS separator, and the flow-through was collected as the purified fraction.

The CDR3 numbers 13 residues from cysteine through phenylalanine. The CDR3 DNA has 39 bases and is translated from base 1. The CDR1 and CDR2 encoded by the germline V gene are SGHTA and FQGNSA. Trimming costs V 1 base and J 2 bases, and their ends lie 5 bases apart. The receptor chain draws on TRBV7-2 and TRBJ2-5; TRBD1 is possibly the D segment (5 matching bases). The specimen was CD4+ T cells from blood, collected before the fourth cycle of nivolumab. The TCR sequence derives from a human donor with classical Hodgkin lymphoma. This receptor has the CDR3 CASSLGQQETQYF. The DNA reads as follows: TGTGCCAGCAGCTTAGGACAGCAAGAGACCCAGTACTTC.